This T cell receptor (beta chain) was identified during a study of read filtering for tumor transcriptome and immune sequencing. On the study more broadly: Patients were 17 male and 13 to 15 female, mean age roughly 70 years, range roughly 45 to 85.

This clonotype was seen more than once but under ten times. What it binds is unknown. General observations from the study: Even smaller IR-seq throughput identified most shared clonotypes.

Molecular barcoded adaptors covering alpha/delta and beta/gamma chains were used on roughly 370 ng RNA. TCRdb redid the calling of the reads with MiXCR, one entry per CDR3 protein. The table shows tens of thousands of distinct CDR3 sequences, with approximately 12% occurring only once. The CDR3 has 14 residues. Germline loops: CDR1 SGHTA, CDR2 FQGTGA. V lost 3 bases and J lost 4, with 12 bases in between. Sequenced material: a population of CD138-negative cells sorted from bone marrow. The source is a donor at least 40 years old with multiple myeloma. The chain couples TRBV7-3 to TRBJ1-1; no definite D call. The CDR3 DNA reads as TGTGCCAGCAGCTTGGCAGCCTGGGCCACTGAAGCTTTCTTT. Its protein product is CASSLAAWATEAFF.